A single sample is the source of the 13 T cell receptor beta chains below, sequenced in a study of cytomegalovirus exposure and HLA in healthy donors. Both 60 Vbeta primers and 13 Jbeta primers went into the PCR. TCRdb's table, derived via immunoSEQ multiplex PCR, lists solely in-frame clones and lacks some. The sample lists 90,000 to 110,000 clones, over 80% occurring once. The sample comprised PBMCs. These receptors originate from a young man in good health and CMV-seronegative.

This clone was counted a single time. The V and J genes are TRBV18 and TRBJ2-7; 9 bases match TRBD2. The CDR3 has 15 residues. The J segment lost 4 bases and the V segment lost 6 bases, leaving 10 bases of the junction unmatched. Germline V gene data show CDR1 as KGHSH and CDR2 as LQKENI. In DNA, the CDR3 is TGTGCCAGCTCCCCCGGGACTAGCAGGCTTTACGAGCAGTACTTC. Protein sequence: CASSPGTSRLYEQYF.

The J gene is TRBJ1-1, the V gene TRBV9; TRBD1 might be the D (6 bases). The germline CDR1 and CDR2 sequences are SGDLS and YYNGEE. The V gene lost 4 bases and the J gene lost 3 bases, with 16 bases spanning the gap. The CDR3 loop spans 15 amino acids. The CDR3 DNA sequence: TGTGCCAGCAGCCCGCGGGCCGCAGGGGACACTGAAGCTTTCTTT. Translated: CASSPRAAGDTEAFF.

The rearrangement joins TRBV7-9 to TRBJ2-1; 11 bases map to TRBD2. CDR1 and CDR2 (germline): SEHNR, FQNEAQ (reference sequence). V gave up 0 bases and J gave up 7 bases; unmatched junction bases: 11. The CDR3 extends over 18 amino acids. In DNA form, the CDR3 reads TGTGCCAGCAGCTTAGCGGGACTAGCGGCAGCCCTATGGAATGAGCAGTTCTTC. Its protein is CASSLAGLAAALWNEQFF.

This clone was seen a few times. This chain joins TRBV5-1 and TRBJ1-3; D unresolved. The V end lost 2 bases, the J end lost 4 bases, and 4 bases lay between the germline ends. CDR1 is SGHRS and CDR2 is YFSETQ in the germline V gene. This CDR3 has 12 amino acids. CDR3: CASSFEGNTIYF. The CDR3 region has the DNA TGCGCCAGCAGCTTCGAGGGAAACACCATATATTTT.

This chain links TRBV29-1 with TRBJ2-7, with 8 bases that match TRBD2. V dropped 6 bases and J dropped 0; count of bases not matched to a gene: 13. CDR3 length: 16 residues. Germline V CDR1 and CDR2: SQVTM, ANQGSEA. The CDR3, as DNA: TGCAGCGTCAGAGACCCCGGCGGGAGGAGCTCCTACGAGCAGTACTTC. Its translation is CSVRDPGGRSSYEQYF.

The rearrangement joins TRBV5-1 to TRBJ1-2; 9 bases are shared with TRBD1. The CDR3 has 14 residues. V lost 4 bases to trimming and J lost 6 bases; unmatched junction nucleotides: 7. CDR1 is SGHRS and CDR2 is YFSETQ in the germline V gene. The CDR3 DNA reads TGCGCCAGCAGCCTCTCCGGGACAGGGCATGGCTACACCTTC. This encodes CASSLSGTGHGYTF.

This chain links TRBV2 with TRBJ2-7, with a tentative D call TRBD1 (6 bases). The germline CDR1 and CDR2 sequences are SNHLY and FYNNEI. CDR3 length equals 15 residues. Trimming removed 4 bases from V and 3 bases from J, with 16 bases in between. DNA for the CDR3: TGTGCCAGCAGTGTCGGGGACACTCTTGGCTACGAGCAGTACTTC. Translating it yields CASSVGDTLGYEQYF.

The rearrangement joins TRBV10-2 to TRBJ2-7; 7 bases fit TRBD2. J lost 7 bases, V lost 2 bases, and 5 bases had no gene match. The CDR3 sequence is 13 residues long. Germline CDR1 WSHSY, CDR2 SAAADI. DNA for the CDR3: TGCGCCAGCAGTGAGGGCGGGAGCAGTGAGCAGTACTTC. This sequence encodes CASSEGGSSEQYF.

The chain links TRBV5-6 to TRBJ2-7; TRBD2 matches 16 bases. Germline V gene data show CDR1 as SGHDT and CDR2 as YYEEEE. The CDR3 contains 18 residues. Unmatched junction bases numbered 9, after V lost 3 bases and J lost 3 bases. The CDR3 here is CASSSQGLAGGSSYEQYF. The CDR3 bases are TGTGCCAGCAGCTCCCAGGGACTAGCGGGAGGGTCTAGCTACGAGCAGTACTTC.

The CDR3 loop is CASSPTAGASSNQPQHF. Here the CDR3 DNA reads TGTGCCAGTAGTCCGACAGCGGGGGCATCAAGCAATCAGCCCCAGCATTTT. The chain couples TRBV19 to TRBJ1-5; tentative D call: TRBD1 (6 bases). Trimming stripped 5 bases from V and 1 base from J, with 18 bases between. The CDR3 sequence is 17 residues long. Germline assignment: CDR1 LNHDA and CDR2 SQIVND (reference sequence).

This clone has only one observation. Other DNA sequences of this sample code for an identical CDR3. The rearrangement links TRBV4-3 to TRBJ2-5, with 7 bases aligning to TRBD2. Trimming took 1 base from V and 5 from J; bases not matched to a gene: 1. The CDR3 is made up of 13 amino acids. The germline V gene has CDR1 LGHNA and CDR2 YSLEER. The CDR3 DNA reads TGCGCCAGCAGCCAAGGACTAGCTGAGACCCAGTACTTC. Its protein product is CASSQGLAETQYF.

This chain uses TRBV29-1 with TRBJ2-5; no clear D. Trimming shortened V by 1 base and J by 8 bases, and 14 bases separated the two germline ends. The length of the CDR3 is 13 residues. Germline CDR1 and CDR2: SQVTM and ANQGSEA. The CDR3 nucleotides are TGCAGCGTTGAAGTGGCAGGTCCGAAAACCCAGTACTTC. Residues: CSVEVAGPKTQYF.

CDR3 protein: CASSTGDRGRVYGYTF. CDR3 in DNA: TGTGCCAGCAGCACGGGGGACAGGGGGCGCGTATATGGCTACACCTTC. The chain carries TRBV7-9 and TRBJ1-2, with 12 bases lining up with TRBD1. This CDR3 has 16 residues. Looked up from germline, CDR1 is SEHNR and CDR2 is FQNEAQ (reference sequence). Losses at the gene ends were 5 bases for V and 5 bases for J; bases not matched to a gene: 9.